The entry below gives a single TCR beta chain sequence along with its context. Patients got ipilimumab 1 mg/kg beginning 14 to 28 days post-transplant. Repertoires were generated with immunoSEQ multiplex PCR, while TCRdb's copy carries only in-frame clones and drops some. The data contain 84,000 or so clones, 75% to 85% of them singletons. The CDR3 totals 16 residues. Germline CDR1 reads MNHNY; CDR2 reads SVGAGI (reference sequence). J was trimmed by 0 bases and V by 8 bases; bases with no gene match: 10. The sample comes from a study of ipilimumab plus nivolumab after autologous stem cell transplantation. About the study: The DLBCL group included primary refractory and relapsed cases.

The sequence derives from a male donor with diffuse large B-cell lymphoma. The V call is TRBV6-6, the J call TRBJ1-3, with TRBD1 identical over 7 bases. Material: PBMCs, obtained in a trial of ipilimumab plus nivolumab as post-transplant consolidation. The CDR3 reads CASRRQGQYSGNTIYF. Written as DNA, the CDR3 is TGTGCCAGCCGTAGACAGGGTCAATACTCTGGAAACACCATATATTTT.